The 21 T cell receptor beta chains below were found in one sample sequenced in a study of blood T cell repertoires in COVID-19. Data came from immunoSEQ multiplex PCR; TCRdb stores just in-frame clones and leaves some out. The sample holds 200,000 to 300,000 clones; around 88% are singletons and the top ten take under 2%. Sequenced material: peripheral blood. The source is a man aged 25-40 years with active or convalescent COVID-19.

The chain employs TRBV4-1 and TRBJ1-3; 9 positions agree with TRBD1. The CDR3 spans 16 residues. Germline V CDR1 and CDR2: MGHRA, YSYEKL. The V and J ends lost 2 bases and 5 bases, in that order; junction bases with no gene match: 7. The CDR3 DNA follows: TGCGCCAGCAGCCAACCGGGACAGGGCGACCGAAACACCATATATTTT. Translation gives CASSQPGQGDRNTIYF.

The chain uses TRBV13 and TRBJ2-7; weak D call: TRBD2 (5 bases). Germline CDR1 PRHDT, CDR2 FYEKMQ (reference sequence). The CDR3 loop spans 13 amino acids. The V and J ends lost 5 bases and 3 bases respectively, with 11 bases between them. The CDR3 DNA reads as TGTGCCAGCAGCCCCTCCGGGGACTACGAGCAGTACTTC. It is translated as CASSPSGDYEQYF. Complete variable domain (other parts from reference TRBV13 and TRBJ2-7): AAGVIQSPRHLIKEKRETATLKCYPIPRHDTVYWYQQGPGQDPQFLISFYEKMQSDKGSIPDRFSAQQFSDYHSELNMSSLELGDSALYFCASSPSGDYEQYFGPGTRLTVT.

The rearrangement links TRBV2 to TRBJ2-1, with 12 bases lining up with TRBD2. Per the germline V gene, CDR1 is SNHLY and CDR2 is FYNNEI. With 4 bases clipped from V and 3 bases from J, the junction kept 4 bases outside the gene matches. CDR3 length equals 16 residues. The CDR3 bases are TGTGCCAGCAGTGCTAGACTAGCGGGGGACTACAATGAGCAGTTCTTC. Amino acid sequence: CASSARLAGDYNEQFF.

This clone was detected a few times. The rearrangement joins TRBV24-1 to TRBJ1-2; weak D call: TRBD1 (5 bases). Germline V gene lookup returns CDR1 KGHDR and CDR2 SFDVKD. The CDR3 has 12 amino acids. The germline V and J ends were trimmed by 12 bases and 8 bases, with 18 bases remaining between them. This CDR3 is CAPPQGEEGYTF. The CDR3, as DNA: TGTGCCCCCCCTCAAGGGGAGGAGGGCTACACCTTC.

This clone occurred once. CDR3 nucleotides: TGTGCCAGCAGCCAAAAACAGGGGGCCACTGAAGCTTTCTTT. It codes for CASSQKQGATEAFF. This chain joins TRBV5-4 and TRBJ1-1; 9 bases align to TRBD1. J lost 4 bases, V lost 4 bases, and 5 bases had no gene match. This CDR3 has 14 residues. Germline V lookup: CDR1 SGHNT, CDR2 YYREEE (reference sequence).

The chain joins TRBV27 to TRBJ2-3; TRBD1 aligns across 8 bases. Per the germline V gene, CDR1 is MNHEY and CDR2 is SMNVEV (reference sequence). J gave up 6 bases and V 7 bases, and 12 bases lay outside the gene matches. The CDR3 is 15 residues long. CDR3 amino acids: CASMGRDRPGDTQYF. The CDR3 DNA sequence: TGTGCCAGCATGGGACGGGACAGGCCCGGGGATACGCAGTATTTT.

This sequence joins TRBV29-1 and TRBJ1-2, with no clear D. CDR1 is SQVTM, CDR2 ANQGSEA, per germline. This CDR3 contains 16 residues. V dropped 0 bases and J dropped 1 base, with 15 bases sitting between them. The CDR3 nucleotides are TGCAGCGTTGAAGATTTCGGGGATACCTTTAACTATGGCTACACCTTC. It specifies CSVEDFGDTFNYGYTF.

The chain uses TRBV12-2 and TRBJ2-7; the table's D gene call, TRBD1, was not cross checked with the DNA. TRBV12-2 is designated a pseudogene. This CDR3 contains 16 residues. The CDR3 loop is CASRLAGQFPFYEQYF. DNA for the CDR3: TGTGCAAGTCGCTTAGCGGGCCAATTCCCTTTTTACGAGCAGTACTTC.

This sequence joins TRBV2 and TRBJ1-6; D remains ambiguous. The germline gives CDR1 SNHLY, CDR2 FYNNEI. The V end was cut by 6 bases, the J end by 6 bases, with 9 bases between. CDR3 length: 13 residues. The DNA for the CDR3 is TGTGCCAGCAGCCCTCGGAGTAATTCACCCCTCCACTTT. Encoded protein: CASSPRSNSPLHF.

This chain links TRBV7-7 with TRBJ2-3; 11 positions agree with TRBD2. From germline, CDR1 is SSHAT and CDR2 FNYEAQ (reference sequence). The V segment lost 1 base and the J segment 6 bases; nucleotides outside the gene matches: 9. The CDR3 spans 17 residues. CDR3 sequence reads: CASSLGLAGTFGDTQYF. The CDR3 DNA reads as TGTGCCAGCAGCTTAGGACTAGCGGGGACCTTCGGCGATACGCAGTATTTT.

This clone has only one observation. The gene calls are TRBV19 and TRBJ2-7, with D maybe TRBD1 (6 bases). The CDR3 totals 14 residues. The germline gives CDR1 LNHDA, CDR2 SQIVND (reference sequence). Trimming left V 1 base short and J 4 bases short, with 11 bases between. The DNA of the CDR3 is TGTGCCAGTAGTATAGGTCAGGGGACGTACGAGCAGTACTTC. This encodes CASSIGQGTYEQYF. Supplemented by reference TRBV19 and TRBJ2-7, the full variable domain reads DGGITQSPKYLFRKEGQNVTLSCEQNLNHDAMYWYRQDPGQGLRLIYYSQIVNDFQKGDIAEGYSVSREKKESFPLTVTSAQKNPTAFYLCASSIGQGTYEQYFGPGTRLTVT.

The CDR3 loop reads CASSQDRPPATGELFF. CDR3 nucleotide sequence: TGTGCCAGCAGCCAAGACAGGCCCCCGGCCACCGGGGAGCTGTTTTTT. The chain combines TRBV4-2 with TRBJ2-2, with D uncertain. This CDR3 has 16 amino acids. Trimming took 0 bases from V and 4 from J, leaving 12 bases between them. In germline, CDR1 is LGHNA, CDR2 YNFKEQ.

The chain links TRBV18 to TRBJ1-5, with 10 bases fitting TRBD1. This CDR3 comprises 19 residues. Germline V gives CDR1 KGHSH, CDR2 LQKENI. With V trimmed by 3 bases and J by 5 bases, 16 bases remained unmatched. The DNA of the CDR3 is TGTGCCAGCTCACCTGGGACAGGGGCCCATTCGAGCCCTTATCAGCCCCAGCATTTT. Amino acid sequence: CASSPGTGAHSSPYQPQHF. The full variable domain, in which reference TRBV18 and TRBJ1-5 provide the parts outside the CDR3, is NAGVMQNPRHLVRRRGQEARLRCSPMKGHSHVYWYRQLPEEGLKFMVYLQKENIIDESGMPKERFSAEFPKEGPSILRIQQVVRGDSAAYFCASSPGTGAHSSPYQPQHFGDGTRLSIL.

The V call is TRBV6-5, the J call TRBJ1-3, with D hard to call. The germline CDR1 and CDR2 sequences are MNHEY and SVGAGI. V was pared by 0 bases and J by 10 bases, with 19 bases between. This CDR3 is built from 16 residues. DNA for the CDR3: TGTGCCAGCAGTTACTCGGGAGGCTCCAAACCTGTGACCATATATTTT. This codes for CASSYSGGSKPVTIYF.

This clone was detected once. The CDR3 nucleotides read TGTGCCAGCCTCCGAGCCGGGACAGGGGGCTACACCTTC. Its protein is CASLRAGTGGYTF. The genes are TRBV6-6 and TRBJ1-2; 9 bases line up with TRBD1. CDR1 and CDR2 from the germline V gene are MNHNY and SVGAGI (reference sequence). The length of the CDR3 is 13 residues. The V segment lost 8 bases and the J segment 8 bases; nucleotides outside the gene matches: 9.

The chain links TRBV5-4 to TRBJ1-1; 9 bases match TRBD1. V lost 0 bases to trimming and J lost 11 bases; unmatched junction nucleotides: 5. The V gene's germline CDR1 is SGHNT and CDR2 YYREEE (reference sequence). CDR3 length equals 13 residues. The CDR3 protein is CASSLGVDRGAFF. The CDR3 DNA reads TGTGCCAGCAGCTTGGGGGTTGACAGGGGGGCTTTCTTT.

This clone has only one observation. The chain couples TRBV30 to TRBJ1-1; D not certain. The CDR3 totals 11 residues. Germline values: CDR1 GTSNPN, CDR2 SVGIG (reference sequence). The V end was cut by 5 bases, the J end by 7 bases, with 11 bases between. The CDR3 coding sequence is TGTGCCTGGGTTGGAGGAATTGAAGCTTTCTTT. Amino acid sequence: CAWVGGIEAFF.

The chain links TRBV6-5 to TRBJ2-1, with TRBD2 matching 12 bases. CDR1 MNHEY and CDR2 SVGAGI come from the germline V gene. The CDR3 is 16 amino acids. V shed 1 base and J 7 bases; nucleotides not matched to a gene: 5. The chain's CDR3 is CASSYWRGTSGNEQFF. DNA for the CDR3: TGTGCCAGCAGTTACTGGCGAGGGACTAGCGGGAATGAGCAGTTCTTC.

The rearrangement joins TRBV19 to TRBJ1-1; 9 bases map to TRBD1. V lost 6 bases and J lost 0; bases outside the gene matches: 11. Germline V gene data show CDR1 as LNHDA and CDR2 as SQIVND (reference sequence). The CDR3 sequence is 17 residues long. The CDR3 bases are TGTGCCAGTAGGCCGGACAGGGGCAAACCCATGAACACTGAAGCTTTCTTT. Protein sequence: CASRPDRGKPMNTEAFF.

The genes are TRBV6-5 and TRBJ2-7; 11 nucleotides match TRBD2. The trim removed 4 bases at V and 6 bases at J, leaving 2 bases unmatched. The CDR3 length is 13 residues. Germline V gene sequence: CDR1 MNHEY, CDR2 SVGAGI. The CDR3 DNA is TGTGCCAGCAGTTTTAGCGGGGGGGGCGAGCAGTACTTC. Encoded protein: CASSFSGGGEQYF.

CDR3 DNA: TGTGCCAGTAGTGTCCGACTAGCGGGGGGCCAGGATGAGCAGTTCTTC. This translates into CASSVRLAGGQDEQFF. This sequence joins TRBV19 and TRBJ2-1; 13 bases are shared with TRBD2. The germline CDR1 and CDR2 sequences are LNHDA and SQIVND (reference sequence). The CDR3 has 16 residues. The trim removed 5 bases at V and 8 bases at J, leaving 9 bases unmatched.